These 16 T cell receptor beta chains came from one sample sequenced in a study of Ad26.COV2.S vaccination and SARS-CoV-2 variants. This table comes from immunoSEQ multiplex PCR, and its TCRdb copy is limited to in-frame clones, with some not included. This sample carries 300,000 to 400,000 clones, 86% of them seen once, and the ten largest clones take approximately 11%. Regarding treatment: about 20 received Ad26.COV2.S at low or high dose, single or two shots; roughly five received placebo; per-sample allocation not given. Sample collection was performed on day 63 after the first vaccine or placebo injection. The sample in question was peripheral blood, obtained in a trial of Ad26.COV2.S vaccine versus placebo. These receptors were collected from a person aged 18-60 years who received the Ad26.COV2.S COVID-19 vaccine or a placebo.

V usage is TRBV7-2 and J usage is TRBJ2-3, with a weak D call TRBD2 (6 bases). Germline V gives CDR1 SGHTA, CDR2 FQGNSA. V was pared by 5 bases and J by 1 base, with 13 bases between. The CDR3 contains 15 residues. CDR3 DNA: TGTGCCAGCAGCCCCGCCCAGCGGGGCACAGATACGCAGTATTTT. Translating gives CASSPAQRGTDTQYF.

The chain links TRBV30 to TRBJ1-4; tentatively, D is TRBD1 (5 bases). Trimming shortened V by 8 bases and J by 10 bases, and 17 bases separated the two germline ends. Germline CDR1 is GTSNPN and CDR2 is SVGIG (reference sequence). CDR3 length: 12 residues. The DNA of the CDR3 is TGTGCCGGTCAAACCCCGGGGGGAAAACTGTTTTTT. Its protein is CAGQTPGGKLFF.

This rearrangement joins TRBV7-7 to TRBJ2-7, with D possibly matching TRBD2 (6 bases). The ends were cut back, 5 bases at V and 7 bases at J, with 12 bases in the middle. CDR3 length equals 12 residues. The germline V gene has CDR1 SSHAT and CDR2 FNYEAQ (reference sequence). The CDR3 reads CASSPGGKEQYF. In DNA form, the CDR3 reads TGTGCCAGCAGCCCCGGCGGGAAGGAGCAGTACTTC.

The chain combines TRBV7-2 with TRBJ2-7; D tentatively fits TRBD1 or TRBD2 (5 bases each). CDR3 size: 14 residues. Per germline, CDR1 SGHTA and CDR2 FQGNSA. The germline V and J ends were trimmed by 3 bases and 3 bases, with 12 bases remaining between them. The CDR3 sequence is CASSFFLGGYEQYF. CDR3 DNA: TGTGCCAGCAGCTTTTTCCTTGGGGGCTACGAGCAGTACTTC.

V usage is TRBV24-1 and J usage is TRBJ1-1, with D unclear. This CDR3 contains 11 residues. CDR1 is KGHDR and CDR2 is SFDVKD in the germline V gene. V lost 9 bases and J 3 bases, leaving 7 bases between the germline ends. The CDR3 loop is CATSDDTEAFF. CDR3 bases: TGTGCCACCTCAGATGACACTGAAGCTTTCTTT.

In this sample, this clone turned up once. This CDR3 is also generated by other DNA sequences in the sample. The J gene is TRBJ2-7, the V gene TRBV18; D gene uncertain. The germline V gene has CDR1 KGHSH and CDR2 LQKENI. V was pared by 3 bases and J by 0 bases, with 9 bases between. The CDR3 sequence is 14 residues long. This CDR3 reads CASSPTRSSYEQYF. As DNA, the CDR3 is TGTGCCAGCTCACCCACCAGGAGCTCCTACGAGCAGTACTTC.

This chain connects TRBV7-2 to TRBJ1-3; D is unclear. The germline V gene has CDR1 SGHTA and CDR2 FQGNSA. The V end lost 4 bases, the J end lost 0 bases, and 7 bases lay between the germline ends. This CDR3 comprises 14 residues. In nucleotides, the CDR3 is TGTGCCAGCAGCTACGGAGGCTCTGGAAACACCATATATTTT. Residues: CASSYGGSGNTIYF.

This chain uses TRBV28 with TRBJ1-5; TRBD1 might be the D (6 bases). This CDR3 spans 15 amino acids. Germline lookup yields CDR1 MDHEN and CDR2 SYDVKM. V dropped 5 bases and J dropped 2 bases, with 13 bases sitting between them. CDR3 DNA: TGTGCCAGCAGTCATCAGGGGAGGGGCAATCAGCCCCAGCATTTT. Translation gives CASSHQGRGNQPQHF.

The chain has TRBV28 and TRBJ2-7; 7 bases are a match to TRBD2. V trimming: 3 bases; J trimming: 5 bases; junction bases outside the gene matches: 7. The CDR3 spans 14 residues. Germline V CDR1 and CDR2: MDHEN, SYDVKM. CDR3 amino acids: CASSFSAGADEQYF. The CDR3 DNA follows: TGTGCCAGCAGTTTTTCGGCGGGAGCCGACGAGCAGTACTTC.

As DNA, the CDR3 is TGTGCCAGCAGCTTGACTGGGGTCGGCGATACGCAGTATTTT. This codes for CASSLTGVGDTQYF. The V call is TRBV5-4, the J call TRBJ2-3; D remains unclear. Trimming took off 1 base at V and 6 bases at J, with 12 bases between the two ends. Germline V gives CDR1 SGHNT, CDR2 YYREEE (reference sequence). The CDR3 length is 14 residues.

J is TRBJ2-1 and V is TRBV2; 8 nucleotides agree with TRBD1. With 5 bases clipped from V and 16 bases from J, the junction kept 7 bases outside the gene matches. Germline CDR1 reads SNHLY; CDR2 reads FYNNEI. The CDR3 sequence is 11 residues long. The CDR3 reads CASSPQGAKFF. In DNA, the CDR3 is TGTGCCAGCAGTCCCCAGGGGGCAAAATTCTTC.

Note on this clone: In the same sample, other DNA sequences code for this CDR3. As DNA, the CDR3 is TGTGCCAGCAGTTTGGGACGGCAGGGTGAAAAACTGTTTTTT. It codes for CASSLGRQGEKLFF. The genes are TRBV28 and TRBJ1-4, with D possibly TRBD1 on 5 matching bases. Trimming took 3 bases from V and 7 from J, leaving 12 bases between them. From germline, CDR1 is MDHEN and CDR2 SYDVKM. CDR3 length equals 14 residues.

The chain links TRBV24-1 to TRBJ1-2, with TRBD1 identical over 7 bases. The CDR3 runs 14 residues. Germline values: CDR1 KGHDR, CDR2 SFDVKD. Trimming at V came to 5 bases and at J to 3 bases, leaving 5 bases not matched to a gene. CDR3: CATSARGLDYGYTF. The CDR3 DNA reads TGTGCCACCAGTGCGAGGGGGCTGGACTATGGCTACACCTTC.

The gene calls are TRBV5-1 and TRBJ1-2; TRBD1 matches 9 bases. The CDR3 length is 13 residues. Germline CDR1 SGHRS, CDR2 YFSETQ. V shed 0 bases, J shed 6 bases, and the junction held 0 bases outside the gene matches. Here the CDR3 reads CASSLGTGDGYTF. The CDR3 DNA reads TGCGCCAGCAGCTTGGGGACAGGGGATGGCTACACCTTC.

CDR3 nucleotide sequence: TGTGCCAGCACCCCTGGGTCATCTATGAACACTGAAGCTTTCTTT. It translates to CASTPGSSMNTEAFF. The chain carries TRBV11-2 and TRBJ1-1; D call uncertain. The germline gives CDR1 SGHAT, CDR2 FQNNGV. Trimming stripped 7 bases from V and 0 bases from J, with 15 bases between. The CDR3 consists of 15 residues.

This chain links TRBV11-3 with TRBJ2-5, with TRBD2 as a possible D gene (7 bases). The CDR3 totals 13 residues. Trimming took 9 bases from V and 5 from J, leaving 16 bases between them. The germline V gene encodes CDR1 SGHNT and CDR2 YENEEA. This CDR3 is CASSPGGGETQYF. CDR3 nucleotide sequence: TGTGCCAGTTCACCGGGGGGCGGGGAGACCCAGTACTTC.